One sample yielded the 4 T cell receptor beta chains listed below, sequenced in a study of blood T cells in healthy people across ages. The second PCR ran roughly 7 to 11 cycles with a sample-barcoded 5' primer and J-beta primers. TCRdb called the 5' RACE reads again in MiXCR, with one record for every CDR3 protein. Among hundreds of thousands of distinct CDR3 sequences listed, about 30% were seen once. Sequences were obtained from blood. The receptors were gathered from a woman older than 75 in good health.

This clonotype has a handful of counts. This chain joins TRBV7-2 and TRBJ1-3, with D unclear. Germline lookup yields CDR1 SGHTA and CDR2 FQGNSA. Trimming took 1 base from V and 0 from J, leaving 10 bases between them. This CDR3 is built from 16 residues. The CDR3, as DNA: TGTGCCAGCAGCTTAGTAATGGGTAGCTCTGGAAACACCATATATTTT. Its translation: CASSLVMGSSGNTIYF.

This clonotype was seen ten or more times. V gene TRBV7-2 combines with J gene TRBJ2-1; TRBD2 agrees at 8 bases. Germline lookup yields CDR1 SGHTA and CDR2 FQGNSA. The CDR3 runs 18 residues. The V gene end was trimmed by 2 bases and the J gene end by 1 base; junction bases not matched to a gene: 10. CDR3 amino acids: CASSLRWGGGTSYNEQFF. CDR3 DNA sequence: TGTGCCAGCAGCTTACGGTGGGGCGGGGGGACATCCTACAATGAGCAGTTCTTC.

The J gene is TRBJ1-3, the V gene TRBV10-3, with a tentative D call TRBD1 (5 bases). CDR1 ENHRY and CDR2 SYGVKD come from the germline V gene. CDR3 length equals 14 residues. The germline V and J ends were trimmed by 7 bases and 2 bases, with 12 bases remaining between them. The CDR3 coding sequence is TGTGCCATCACGCCAGGGCGGACTGGAAACACCATATATTTT. Amino acid sequence: CAITPGRTGNTIYF.

Points on this clonotype: A read error is possible here, since a much larger clone lies one base away. The V and J genes are TRBV10-3 and TRBJ1-6; no clear D gene. This CDR3 comprises 13 residues. Per germline, CDR1 ENHRY and CDR2 SYGVKD. The CDR3 bases are TGTGCCATCAGTGAGATGAGGAGTTCACCCCCCCACTTT. Amino acids: CAISEMRSSPPHF.